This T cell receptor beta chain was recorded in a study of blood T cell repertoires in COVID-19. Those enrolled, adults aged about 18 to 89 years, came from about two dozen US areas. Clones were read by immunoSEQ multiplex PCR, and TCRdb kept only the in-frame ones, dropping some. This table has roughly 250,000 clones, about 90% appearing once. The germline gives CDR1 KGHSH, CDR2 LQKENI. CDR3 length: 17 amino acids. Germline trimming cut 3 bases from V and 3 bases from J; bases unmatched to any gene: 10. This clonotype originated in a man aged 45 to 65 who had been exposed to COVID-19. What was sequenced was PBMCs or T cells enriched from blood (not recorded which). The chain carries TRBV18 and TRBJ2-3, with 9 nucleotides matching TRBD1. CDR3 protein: CASSPRGTGTLTDTQYF. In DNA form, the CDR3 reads TGTGCCAGCTCACCTAGAGGGACAGGGACTTTAACAGATACGCAGTATTTT.